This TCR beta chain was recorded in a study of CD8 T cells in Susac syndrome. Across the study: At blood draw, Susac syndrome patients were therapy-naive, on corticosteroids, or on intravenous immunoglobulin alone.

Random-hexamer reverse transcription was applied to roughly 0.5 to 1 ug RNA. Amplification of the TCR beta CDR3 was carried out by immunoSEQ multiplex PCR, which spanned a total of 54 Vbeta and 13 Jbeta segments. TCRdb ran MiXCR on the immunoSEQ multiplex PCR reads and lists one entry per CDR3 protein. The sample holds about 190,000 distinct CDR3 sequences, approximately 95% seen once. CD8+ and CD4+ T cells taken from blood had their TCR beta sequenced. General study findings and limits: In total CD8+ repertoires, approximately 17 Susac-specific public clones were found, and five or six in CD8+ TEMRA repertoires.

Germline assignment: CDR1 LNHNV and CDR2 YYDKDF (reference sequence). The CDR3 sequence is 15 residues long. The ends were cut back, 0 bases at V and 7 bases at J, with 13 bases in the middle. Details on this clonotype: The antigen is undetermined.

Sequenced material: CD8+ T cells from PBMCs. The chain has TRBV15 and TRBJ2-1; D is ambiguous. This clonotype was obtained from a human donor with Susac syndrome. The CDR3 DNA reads TGTGCCACCAGCAGAGAAACCCACGCCCGTAATGAGCAGTTCTTC. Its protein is CATSRETHARNEQFF.